This TCR beta chain was retrieved from a study of vaccination and CD4 T cells after COVID-19. TCRdb analysed the PCR reads with MiXCR anew, one entry per CDR3 protein. The sample includes about 20,000 distinct CDR3 sequences, around 50% seen only once; the top ten take less than 1.5%. The CDR3 spans 15 residues. Germline CDR1 reads SGHTA; CDR2 reads FQGTGA. V gave up 6 bases and J gave up 4 bases; unmatched junction bases: 6. In regard to this clonotype: What it binds is unknown.

Study-level results: Reactive clone data from convalescent patients indicated a median of about 86% appearing only post-vaccination.

Positive PCR dates covered March to December 2020, before US Alpha, Beta and Delta variants. This clonotype was sampled from a human donor who had recovered from COVID-19. The chain uses TRBV7-3 and TRBJ2-1; 10 positions match TRBD2. The sample was CD4+ T cells from blood, taken before SARS-CoV-2 vaccination. Here the CDR3 reads CASSGTSGNYNEQFF. The CDR3 DNA follows: TGTGCCAGCAGTGGCACTAGCGGGAATTACAATGAGCAGTTCTTC. Using reference TRBV7-3 and TRBJ2-1 for the parts outside the CDR3, the full variable domain is GAGVSQTPSNKVTEKGKYVELRCDPISGHTALYWYRQSLGQGPEFLIYFQGTGAADDSGLPNDRFFAVRPEGSVSTLKIQRTERGDSAVYLCASSGTSGNYNEQFFGPGTRLTVL.